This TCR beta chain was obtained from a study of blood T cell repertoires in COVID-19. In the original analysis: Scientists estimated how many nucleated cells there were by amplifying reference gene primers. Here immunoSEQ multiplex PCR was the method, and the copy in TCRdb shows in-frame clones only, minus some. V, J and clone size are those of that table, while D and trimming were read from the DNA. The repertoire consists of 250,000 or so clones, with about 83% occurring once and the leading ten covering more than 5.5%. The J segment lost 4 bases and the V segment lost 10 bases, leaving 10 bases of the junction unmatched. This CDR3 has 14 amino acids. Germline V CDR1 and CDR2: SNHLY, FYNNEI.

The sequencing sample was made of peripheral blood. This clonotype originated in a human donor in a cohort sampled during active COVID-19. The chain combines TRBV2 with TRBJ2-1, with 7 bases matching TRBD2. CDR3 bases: TGTGCCACCTGGGAGGGCGCCGGGTACAATGAGCAGTTCTTC. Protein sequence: CATWEGAGYNEQFF.